The rows below give T cell receptor beta chains drawn from one sample of a study of blood T cells in healthy people across ages. Using its own MiXCR run on the 5' RACE reads, TCRdb lists one record per CDR3 protein. The sample consists of around 1,900,000 distinct CDR3 sequences, roughly two fifths of them appearing once. Sequencing input: blood. Receptors originate from a human donor in good health. Both conserved end residues are part of each CDR3. The order of the fields is CDR3 protein, CDR3 DNA, V gene, D gene, J gene, clone size. A D gene is named only where the DNA matches it firmly. Size values are once, few and many counts, or a class for expanded clones, and some rows have none.

CDR3aa: CSARAAGGWVETQYF
CDR3nt: TGCAGTGCTAGGGCCGCAGGGGGCTGGGTAGAGACCCAGTACTTC
v_gene: TRBV20-1
d_gene: TRBD1
j_gene: TRBJ2-5
abundance: -

CDR3aa: CASSVAGGVTCEQYF
CDR3nt: TGTGCCAGCAGCGTAGCAGGGGGGGTTACCTGCGAGCAGTACTTC
v_gene: TRBV9
d_gene: -
j_gene: TRBJ2-7
abundance: -

CDR3aa: CSARSGGFDTDTQYF
CDR3nt: TGCAGTGCTAGATCGGGGGGGTTCGACACAGATACGCAGTATTTT
v_gene: TRBV20-1
d_gene: TRBD2
j_gene: TRBJ2-3
abundance: -

CDR3aa: CASSQVPNEQYF
CDR3nt: TGTGCCAGCAGCCAAGTCCCCAACGAGCAGTACTTC
v_gene: TRBV3-1
d_gene: -
j_gene: TRBJ2-7
abundance: -

CDR3aa: CASSKEGVHEQYF
CDR3nt: TGTGCCAGCAGCAAAGAGGGAGTACACGAGCAGTACTTC
v_gene: TRBV21-1
d_gene: -
j_gene: TRBJ2-7
abundance: -

CDR3aa: CASSLDGTYGYTF
CDR3nt: TGTGCCAGCAGCTTAGACGGAACCTATGGCTACACCTTC
v_gene: TRBV11-1
d_gene: -
j_gene: TRBJ1-2
abundance: many

CDR3aa: CSARDPSGAQSDTQYF
CDR3nt: TGCAGTGCTAGAGATCCGAGCGGCGCCCAGTCAGATACGCAGTATTTT
v_gene: TRBV20-1
d_gene: -
j_gene: TRBJ2-3
abundance: few

CDR3aa: CASSLVGTSGGEDEQYF
CDR3nt: TGTGCCAGCAGCTTGGTTGGGACTAGCGGGGGGGAAGACGAGCAGTACTTC
v_gene: TRBV5-5
d_gene: TRBD2
j_gene: TRBJ2-7
abundance: -

CDR3aa: CASRQGKGTATNEKLFF
CDR3nt: TGTGCCAGCAGACAAGGAAAGGGGACTGCAACTAATGAAAAACTGTTTTTT
v_gene: TRBV6-6
d_gene: -
j_gene: TRBJ1-4
abundance: once

CDR3aa: CATSDGDRNQPQHF
CDR3nt: TGTGCCACCAGTGATGGGGACAGGAATCAGCCCCAGCATTTT
v_gene: TRBV24-1
d_gene: TRBD1
j_gene: TRBJ1-5
abundance: -

CDR3aa: CASSLRSSGASSYNEQFF
CDR3nt: TGTGCCAGCAGCCTAAGGTCAAGCGGGGCGAGCTCCTACAATGAGCAGTTCTTC
v_gene: TRBV6-1
d_gene: TRBD2
j_gene: TRBJ2-1
abundance: -

CDR3aa: CASSFGTGENQETQYF
CDR3nt: TGTGCCAGCAGCTTCGGGACAGGGGAGAATCAAGAGACCCAGTACTTC
v_gene: TRBV5-6
d_gene: TRBD1
j_gene: TRBJ2-5
abundance: few

CDR3aa: CSASQTGLAGEPYNEQFF
CDR3nt: TGCAGTGCTAGCCAAACGGGACTAGCGGGGGAACCTTACAATGAGCAGTTCTTC
v_gene: TRBV20-1
d_gene: TRBD2
j_gene: TRBJ2-1
abundance: few

CDR3aa: CASRRGPTGRWFF
CDR3nt: TGTGCCAGCAGGAGGGGGCCGACAGGGCGGTGGTTCTTC
v_gene: TRBV12-3/TRBV12-4
d_gene: TRBD1
j_gene: TRBJ2-1
abundance: -

CDR3aa: CASSLALSGTQAFF
CDR3nt: TGTGCCAGCAGCTTAGCGCTTAGCGGGACCCAAGCTTTCTTT
v_gene: TRBV7-9
d_gene: -
j_gene: TRBJ1-1
abundance: -

CDR3aa: CASGFGSAYEQYF
CDR3nt: TGTGCCAGCGGTTTTGGGTCAGCCTACGAGCAGTACTTC
v_gene: TRBV2
d_gene: -
j_gene: TRBJ2-7
abundance: few

CDR3aa: CASSDPGGQETQYF
CDR3nt: TGTGCCAGCAGTGATCCTGGGGGGCAAGAGACCCAGTACTTC
v_gene: TRBV2
d_gene: -
j_gene: TRBJ2-5
abundance: -

CDR3aa: CASSRLAGTRDEQFF
CDR3nt: TGTGCCAGCAGCCGACTAGCGGGGACCAGAGATGAGCAGTTCTTC
v_gene: TRBV7-2
d_gene: TRBD2
j_gene: TRBJ2-1
abundance: -

CDR3aa: CAWSAGSDATNEKLFF
CDR3nt: TGTGCCTGGAGTGCTGGCAGCGATGCAACTAATGAAAAACTGTTTTTT
v_gene: TRBV30
d_gene: -
j_gene: TRBJ1-4
abundance: -

CDR3aa: CASPPSGKHDEQFF
CDR3nt: TGTGCCAGCCCCCCTAGCGGGAAACACGATGAGCAGTTCTTC
v_gene: TRBV2
d_gene: TRBD2
j_gene: TRBJ2-1
abundance: -

CDR3aa: CASSARGGTGVGTQYF
CDR3nt: TGTGCCAGCAGCGCCCGGGGCGGGACAGGGGTAGGGACGCAGTATTTT
v_gene: TRBV11-2
d_gene: TRBD1
j_gene: TRBJ2-3
abundance: -

CDR3aa: CASSPISGGTYNEQFF
CDR3nt: TGCGCCAGCAGCCCAATAAGCGGGGGAACCTACAATGAGCAGTTCTTC
v_gene: TRBV5-1
d_gene: TRBD2
j_gene: TRBJ2-1
abundance: once

CDR3aa: CASSPGTGEWGNYGYTF
CDR3nt: TGTGCCAGCAGTCCCGGGACAGGGGAGTGGGGTAACTATGGCTACACCTTC
v_gene: TRBV12-3/TRBV12-4
d_gene: TRBD1
j_gene: TRBJ1-2
abundance: -

CDR3aa: CSSLDTAGIHF
CDR3nt: TGCAGCTCCCTTGATACAGCAGGAATCCACTTT
v_gene: TRBV20-1
d_gene: -
j_gene: TRBJ1-6
abundance: few

CDR3aa: CASSGGVGSEQFF
CDR3nt: TGTGCCAGCAGCGGGGGGGTGGGAAGTGAGCAGTTCTTC
v_gene: TRBV11-2
d_gene: TRBD2
j_gene: TRBJ2-1
abundance: -

CDR3aa: CASSLGTESFRYTF
CDR3nt: TGCGCCAGCAGCCTGGGGACAGAGTCTTTTCGCTACACCTTC
v_gene: TRBV4-3
d_gene: TRBD1
j_gene: TRBJ1-2
abundance: -

CDR3aa: CASILPGGSETQYF
CDR3nt: TGTGCCAGCATCTTGCCCGGGGGATCCGAGACCCAGTACTTC
v_gene: TRBV7-9
d_gene: -
j_gene: TRBJ2-5
abundance: -

CDR3aa: CACSSPGTPYGYTF
CDR3nt: TGTGCCTGCAGTTCCCCCGGGACACCCTATGGCTACACCTTC
v_gene: TRBV28
d_gene: -
j_gene: TRBJ1-2
abundance: few

CDR3aa: CASSATGVHYGYTF
CDR3nt: TGTGCCAGCAGCGCAACAGGGGTACACTATGGCTACACCTTC
v_gene: TRBV6-5
d_gene: TRBD1
j_gene: TRBJ1-2
abundance: -

CDR3aa: CASSLDQFRGEQYF
CDR3nt: TGCGCCAGCAGCTTGGACCAGTTCCGAGGCGAGCAGTACTTC
v_gene: TRBV5-1
d_gene: -
j_gene: TRBJ2-7
abundance: -

CDR3aa: CASTQILGTRYGYTF
CDR3nt: TGTGCCAGCACTCAAATTCTCGGGACACGATATGGCTACACCTTC
v_gene: TRBV12-3/TRBV12-4
d_gene: -
j_gene: TRBJ1-2
abundance: -

CDR3aa: CASSFSAGGTDTQYF
CDR3nt: TGTGCCAGCAGTTTCTCAGCGGGGGGCACAGATACGCAGTATTTT
v_gene: TRBV28
d_gene: TRBD2
j_gene: TRBJ2-3
abundance: -